This T cell receptor beta chain is drawn from a study of OX40 agonist ivuxolimab in advanced cancers. Profiled with immunoSEQ multiplex PCR; TCRdb holds only in-frame clones, not every one. The sample consists of approximately 51,000 clones, about 77% of them appearing once. Study observations and caveats: The study observed clonal expansion of CD4+ and CD8+ blood T cells by week 6 at 0.1 to 3.0 mg/kg.

Concerning this clone itself: Its antigen is not identified.

CDR1 is SGHTA and CDR2 is FQGNSA in the germline V gene. The CDR3 loop spans 14 amino acids. Trimming took 5 bases from V and 2 from J, leaving 12 bases between them. The TCR was taken from an adult with an advanced solid tumor such as melanoma, head and neck, liver or kidney cancer. The chain couples TRBV7-2 to TRBJ1-1, with D hard to call. Sequencing used CD4+ or CD8+ T cells sorted from blood, obtained in a trial of the OX40 agonist ivuxolimab. DNA for the CDR3: TGTGCCAGCAGCCCCTCGATTCTAAACACTGAAGCTTTCTTT. Translated: CASSPSILNTEAFF. Looking up the rest from reference TRBV7-2 and TRBJ1-1 gives the full variable domain: GAGVSQSPSNKVTEKGKDVELRCDPISGHTALYWYRQSLGQGLEFLIYFQGNSAPDKSGLPSDRFSAERTGGSVSTLTIQRTQQEDSAVYLCASSPSILNTEAFFGQGTRLTVV.